This T cell receptor (beta chain) originates from a study of post-analysis software for immune sequencing data (dated by TCRdb to 2014 to 2015). Study-wide context: Disease courses on record covered relapsing-remitting, secondary progressive and progressive-relapsing multiple sclerosis, though some patients had no subtype annotation. The multiple sclerosis patient repertoires were compared with 10 or so previously published healthy control repertoires from donors aged about 6 to 26 years. A subset of samples was prepared in parallel using single-end sample barcoding, then pooled and co-amplified after Illumina adapter ligation. Findings and caveats that apply to the study as a whole: Direct clustering with F measure revealed strong co-clustering of samples prepared in the same batch, which led to a batch-effect correction. The multiple sclerosis patient group was slightly younger than the control group. Patients showed significantly higher frequencies than controls for about 5 TRBV segments, among them TRBV5-6, TRBV5-1 and TRBV20-1. Multiple sclerosis patients had significantly lower normalized Chao1 diversity than controls, a result that suggests substantial peripheral T-cell clonal expansion.

To note about this clonotype: Its antigen target is currently unknown. No qualities accompany the bases; no much larger clone lies one base away.

To demonstrate the VDJtools post-analysis software, TCR beta repertoires were profiled from the peripheral blood of about 13 young patients with multiple sclerosis. The patients with multiple sclerosis were children and adolescents between about 6 and 16 years of age. From a lookup of the germline V gene, CDR1 and CDR2 are ENHRY and SYGVKD. Taken from cysteine to phenylalanine, the CDR3 has 16 residues. Only the CDR3 DNA stays, 48 bases, in frame from base 1. Trimmed from V: 2 bases; trimmed from J: 1 base; junction bases lacking a gene match: 5. Library creation used PCR. The instrument was an Illumina HiSeq 2500. To reduce PCR and sequencing biases, unique molecular identifiers were incorporated into the TCR beta cDNA libraries. Every 1 to 10 million input T cells yielded 500,000 or so cDNA molecules, meaning each molecule approximated one T cell. The patient libraries were prepared and sequenced with the same protocol used for the earlier healthy control dataset. Within a given batch, samples were prepared together, multiplexed and sequenced on the same HiSeq lane. Concerning the study's data processing: Raw barcoded reads were processed with MIGEC, and single-read molecular identifier groups were discarded before consensus assembly and CDR3 extraction. Clonotype tables were post-analysed with VDJtools, and diversity was normalized by down-sampling all datasets to the smallest sample size. Repertoire overlap clustering matched CDR3 amino acid but not nucleotide sequences to correct batch-related cross-sample contamination. TCRdb reworked the public reads: Q25 trimming with fastp, MiXCR clone assembly, productive beta chains retained. Identical CDR3 protein sequences are pooled into one entry, listed with their most common genes and DNA. The authors' filters were not applied to this entry. This sample holds hundreds of thousands of distinct CDR3 sequences; around 64% were observed only once. The ten top clones hold about 11% of the sample.

The receptor chain draws on TRBV10-3 and TRBJ1-5; 7 of the junction bases match TRBD1. The specimen was blood. This sequence was found in a girl between 2 and 10 years old with multiple sclerosis. At the DNA level, the sequence is TGTGCCATCAGTGAGGAGGCAGGGGGAAGCAATCAGCCCCAGCATTTT. It encodes CAISEEAGGSNQPQHF.